These T cell receptor beta chains were read from a single sample in a study of persistence of HIV-infected CD4 T cells. Clones were read by immunoSEQ multiplex PCR, and TCRdb kept only the in-frame ones, dropping some. The repertoire holds 25,000 to 30,000 clones, with around 82% as singletons. These TCRs are of unknown antigen specificity. This specimen consisted of CD4+ T cells sorted from PBMCs after approximately 19-hour stimulation, obtained from a patient who received antiretroviral therapy. The receptors originated from an adult woman with HIV who was CMV-seropositive. Each CDR3 is given with its conserved first and last residue. The D gene is left open where the match is weak. Size tells how often a clone was seen (once, few, many) or the class of an expanded clone, and some rows leave it out.

size,D,V,J,CDR3
NA,NA,TRBV7-2,TRBJ2-5,CASSPAPQGKVETQYF
few,TRBD1,TRBV19,TRBJ1-2,CASSIFGDRRLYGYTF
NA,TRBD1,TRBV11-3,TRBJ2-3,CASSYTGGKTNTDTQYF
NA,NA,TRBV7-3,TRBJ2-1,CASSPGLGYNEQFF
NA,NA,TRBV7-3,TRBJ2-1,CASSPGRLQNEQFF
NA,TRBD1,TRBV2,TRBJ1-2,CASSIGTGGLPGGYTF
NA,TRBD1,TRBV12-3/TRBV12-4,TRBJ1-6,CASTGGASPLHF
NA,TRBD1,TRBV6-5,TRBJ1-1,CASRQGTGKNTEAFF
NA,NA,TRBV20-1,TRBJ1-2,CSARDRGGYTF
NA,NA,TRBV19,TRBJ1-5,CASSPSLRRPQHF
NA,NA,TRBV6-5,TRBJ2-3,CASTEGRRGDTQYF
NA,NA,TRBV12-3/TRBV12-4,TRBJ1-1,CASSLREGTEAFF
few,NA,TRBV18,TRBJ1-1,CASSRGGNTEAFF
NA,NA,TRBV14,TRBJ2-7,CASSQISTAYEQYF
NA,NA,TRBV2,TRBJ2-5,CASTDLGGTQYF
NA,NA,TRBV28,TRBJ2-5,CASSFQETQYF
NA,TRBD1,TRBV10-1,TRBJ2-5,CASSGIKQGARETQYF
NA,NA,TRBV14,TRBJ2-1,CASSLPGLQYNEQFF
NA,NA,TRBV5-4,TRBJ1-1,CASSLRYENTEAFF
NA,NA,TRBV14,TRBJ2-6,CASSQWARRTGANVLTF
few,NA,TRBV7-9,TRBJ1-6,CASSLDYNSPLHF
NA,NA,TRBV9,TRBJ2-1,CASGSTLEVYNEQFF
few,NA,TRBV27,TRBJ2-7,CASRLFRDRSSYEQYF
NA,NA,TRBV28,TRBJ1-2,CASRFTGNTYGYTF
once,NA,TRBV6-5,TRBJ1-1,CATSVWNTEAFF
NA,NA,TRBV29-1,TRBJ2-7,CSVGSGNYEQYF
NA,NA,TRBV2,TRBJ2-2,CASYGAGELFF
NA,NA,TRBV28,TRBJ2-3,CASSLSSTDTQYF
NA,NA,TRBV30,TRBJ2-7,CAWSFGQLYEQYF
NA,NA,TRBV6-5,TRBJ2-2,CASSYDTGELFF
NA,NA,TRBV5-1,TRBJ1-2,CASSLSGDYGYTF
NA,NA,TRBV12-3/TRBV12-4,TRBJ2-5,CASSPIRETQYF
NA,NA,TRBV18,TRBJ2-3,CASSRRGTDTQYF
NA,NA,TRBV30,TRBJ2-5,CAWSVSPAAGTQYF
NA,NA,TRBV15,TRBJ1-2,CATSRDLQGNYGYTF
NA,NA,TRBV30,TRBJ1-4,CALGLGTTNEKLFF
NA,NA,TRBV2,TRBJ2-2,CASKRGSRDTGELFF
NA,NA,TRBV20-1,TRBJ2-1,CSASGSGIPWDNEQFF
NA,NA,TRBV12-3/TRBV12-4,TRBJ1-1,CASSWLPNTEAFF
NA,NA,TRBV19,TRBJ1-5,CATHWTSDSNQPQHF
NA,NA,TRBV5-1,TRBJ2-2,CASSLGQEFTGELFF
NA,NA,TRBV5-1,TRBJ2-2,CASTARETSTGELFF
NA,NA,TRBV19,TRBJ2-3,CASSLRTSTDTQYF
NA,TRBD1,TRBV5-1,TRBJ1-4,CASSQRGLNEKLFF
NA,NA,TRBV5-1,TRBJ1-1,CASSPLRGNTEAFF
NA,NA,TRBV29-1,TRBJ1-1,CSVHSPWRSTEAFF
few,NA,TRBV6-5,TRBJ1-6,CASRPGERRSPLHF
NA,NA,TRBV27,TRBJ2-7,CASSRRGGLGEQYF
NA,TRBD1,TRBV18,TRBJ1-2,CASSPDREYGYTF
NA,NA,TRBV20-1,TRBJ1-2,CSAGREWGYTF
NA,TRBD1,TRBV10-3,TRBJ1-1,CAITPGTGVSMNTEAFF
NA,NA,TRBV29-1,TRBJ1-2,CSVHTNYGYTF
NA,NA,TRBV18,TRBJ1-4,CASSPNGVVEKLFF
NA,NA,TRBV9,TRBJ2-3,CASSKLSTDTQYF
NA,NA,TRBV30,TRBJ1-3,CAWTRTDSETGNTIYF